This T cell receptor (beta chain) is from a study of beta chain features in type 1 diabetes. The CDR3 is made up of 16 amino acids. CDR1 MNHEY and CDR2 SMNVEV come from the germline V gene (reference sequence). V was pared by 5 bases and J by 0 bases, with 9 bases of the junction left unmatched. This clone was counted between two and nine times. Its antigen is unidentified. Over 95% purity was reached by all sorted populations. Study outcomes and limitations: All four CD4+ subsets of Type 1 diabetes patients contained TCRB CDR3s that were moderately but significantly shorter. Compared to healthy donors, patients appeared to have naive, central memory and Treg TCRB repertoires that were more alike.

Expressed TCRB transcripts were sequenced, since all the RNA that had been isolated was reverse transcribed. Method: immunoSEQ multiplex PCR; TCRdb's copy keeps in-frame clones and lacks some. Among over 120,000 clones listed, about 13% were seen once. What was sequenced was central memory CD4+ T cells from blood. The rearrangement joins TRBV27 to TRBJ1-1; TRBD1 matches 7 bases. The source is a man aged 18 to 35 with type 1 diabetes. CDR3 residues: CASSPGQLLMNTEAFF. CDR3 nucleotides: TGTGCCAGCAGTCCGGGACAGCTACTTATGAACACTGAAGCTTTCTTT.